The clone carrying this TCR beta chain was recorded only once. What it recognizes is unknown. This record comes from a study of T cell responses to AZD1222 COVID-19 vaccine. Study results and caveats: Repertoires were collected only later (after the peak T cell response had occurred). Among those given AZD1222, only five to seven were seropositive at baseline. The span of vaccine-associated CD4 TCRs extended across spike, with dominance at 160-218 and 743-854. Donor demographics were predominantly white British with a female majority; clonal diversity may be underestimated.

The table came from immunoSEQ multiplex PCR; TCRdb's copy has only in-frame clones and leaves some out. This sample yields around 110,000 clones, of which roughly 92% are seen a single time; 1.6% belongs to the top ten. Germline V gives CDR1 SGHNT, CDR2 YYREEE (reference sequence). The CDR3 is 14 amino acids. V dropped 3 bases and J dropped 2 bases, with 10 bases sitting between them. The chain carries TRBV5-4 and TRBJ2-3; D not certain. Sequenced here: peripheral blood, sampled 28 days after the second AZD1222 dose. The source is an adult who received the AZD1222 COVID-19 vaccine. The chain's CDR3 is CASSWGSHTDTQYF. The CDR3 DNA follows: TGTGCCAGCAGCTGGGGTTCTCACACAGATACGCAGTATTTT. The full variable domain, with the rest looked up from reference TRBV5-4 and TRBJ2-3, is ETGVTQSPTHLIKTRGQQVTLRCSSQSGHNTVSWYQQALGQGPQFIFQYYREEENGRGNFPPRFSGLQFPNYSSELNVNALELDDSALYLCASSWGSHTDTQYFGPGTRLTVL.